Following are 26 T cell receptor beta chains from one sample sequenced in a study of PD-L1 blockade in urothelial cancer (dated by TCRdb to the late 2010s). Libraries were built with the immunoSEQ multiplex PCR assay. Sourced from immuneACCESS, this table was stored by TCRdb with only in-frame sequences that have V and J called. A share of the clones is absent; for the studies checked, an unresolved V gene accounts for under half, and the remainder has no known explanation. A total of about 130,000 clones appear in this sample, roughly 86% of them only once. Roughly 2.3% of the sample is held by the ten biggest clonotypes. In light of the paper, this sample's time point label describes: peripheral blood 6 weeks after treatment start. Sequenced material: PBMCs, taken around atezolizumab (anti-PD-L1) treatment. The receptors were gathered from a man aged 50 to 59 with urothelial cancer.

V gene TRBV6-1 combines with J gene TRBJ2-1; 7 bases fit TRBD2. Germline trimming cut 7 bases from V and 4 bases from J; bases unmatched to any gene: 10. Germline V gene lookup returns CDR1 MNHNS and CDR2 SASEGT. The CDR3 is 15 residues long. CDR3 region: CASTWDYQLYNEQFF. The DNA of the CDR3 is TGTGCCAGCACTTGGGACTACCAACTTTACAATGAGCAGTTCTTC.

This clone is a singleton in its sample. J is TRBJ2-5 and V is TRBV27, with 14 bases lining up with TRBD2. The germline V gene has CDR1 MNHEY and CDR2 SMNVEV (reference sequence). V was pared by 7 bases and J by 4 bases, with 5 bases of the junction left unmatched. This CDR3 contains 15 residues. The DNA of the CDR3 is TGTGCCAGCAAGAAGGGACTAGCGGGAGCAGAGACCCAGTACTTC. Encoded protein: CASKKGLAGAETQYF.

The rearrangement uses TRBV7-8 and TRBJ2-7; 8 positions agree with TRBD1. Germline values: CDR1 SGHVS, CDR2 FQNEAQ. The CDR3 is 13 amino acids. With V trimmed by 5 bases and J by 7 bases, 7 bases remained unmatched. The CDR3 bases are TGTGCCAGCAGCGCCGACAGGGGTCGAGAGCAGTACTTC. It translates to CASSADRGREQYF.

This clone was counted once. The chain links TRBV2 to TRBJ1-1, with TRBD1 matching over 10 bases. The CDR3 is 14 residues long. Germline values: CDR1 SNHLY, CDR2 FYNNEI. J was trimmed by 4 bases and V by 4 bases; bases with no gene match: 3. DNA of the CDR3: TGTGCCAGCAGTGGACAGGGGGCGGGCACTGAAGCTTTCTTT. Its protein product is CASSGQGAGTEAFF.

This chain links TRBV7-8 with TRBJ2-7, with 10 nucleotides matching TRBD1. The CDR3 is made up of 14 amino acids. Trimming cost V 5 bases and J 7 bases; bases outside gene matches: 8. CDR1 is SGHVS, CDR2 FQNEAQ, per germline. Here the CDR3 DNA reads TGTGCCAGCAGCGCCGGGACAGGGGTAGTGGAGCAGTACTTC. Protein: CASSAGTGVVEQYF.

The CDR3 loop is CASSLENSSGEQFF. The CDR3 DNA is TGTGCCAGCAGCTTAGAGAACTCCAGCGGTGAGCAGTTCTTC. The J gene is TRBJ2-1, the V gene TRBV11-2; possible D gene TRBD2, 5 bases. V was pared by 0 bases and J by 9 bases, with 12 bases between. The CDR3 sequence is 14 residues long. CDR1 is SGHAT and CDR2 is FQNNGV in the germline V gene.

CDR3 bases: TGTGCCAGCAGTGGAAGCGACAGGGGGCAAGGCACAGATACGCAGTATTTT. Translated: CASSGSDRGQGTDTQYF. J is TRBJ2-3 and V is TRBV9, with TRBD1 identical over 10 bases. The V gene end was trimmed by 5 bases and the J gene end by 1 base; junction bases not matched to a gene: 10. Germline CDR1 SGDLS, CDR2 YYNGEE. The CDR3 is made up of 17 amino acids.

The chain's CDR3 is CASSWTVGAGNTEAFF. The CDR3 DNA follows: TGCGCCAGCAGCTGGACGGTGGGGGCTGGGAACACTGAAGCTTTCTTT. V is TRBV5-1 and J is TRBJ1-1; a possible D gene is TRBD1 (6 bases). The CDR3 contains 16 residues. The germline gives CDR1 SGHRS, CDR2 YFSETQ. Trimming cost V 3 bases and J 1 base, with 16 bases left between them.

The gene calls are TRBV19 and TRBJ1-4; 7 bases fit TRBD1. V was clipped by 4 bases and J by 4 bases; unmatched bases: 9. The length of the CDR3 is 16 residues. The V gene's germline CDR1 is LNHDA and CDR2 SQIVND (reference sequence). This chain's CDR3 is CASSTSGYRGNEKLFF. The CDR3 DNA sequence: TGTGCCAGTAGTACTAGCGGGTACAGGGGTAATGAAAAACTGTTTTTT. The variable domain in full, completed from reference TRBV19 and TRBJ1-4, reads DGGITQSPKYLFRKEGQNVTLSCEQNLNHDAMYWYRQDPGQGLRLIYYSQIVNDFQKGDIAEGYSVSREKKESFPLTVTSAQKNPTAFYLCASSTSGYRGNEKLFFGSGTQLSVL.

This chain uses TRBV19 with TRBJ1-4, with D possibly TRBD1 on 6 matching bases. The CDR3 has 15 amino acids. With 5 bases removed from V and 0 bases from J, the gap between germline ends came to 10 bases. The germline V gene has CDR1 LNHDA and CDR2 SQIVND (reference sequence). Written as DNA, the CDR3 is TGTGCCAGTAGTGGACAGATTGCAACTAATGAAAAACTGTTTTTT. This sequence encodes CASSGQIATNEKLFF.

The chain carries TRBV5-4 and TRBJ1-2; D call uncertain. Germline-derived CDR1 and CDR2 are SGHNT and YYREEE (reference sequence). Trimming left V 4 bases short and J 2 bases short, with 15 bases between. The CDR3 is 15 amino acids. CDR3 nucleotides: TGTGCCAGCAGCGGTGTGGGAGCTTCCAACTATGGCTACACCTTC. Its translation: CASSGVGASNYGYTF.

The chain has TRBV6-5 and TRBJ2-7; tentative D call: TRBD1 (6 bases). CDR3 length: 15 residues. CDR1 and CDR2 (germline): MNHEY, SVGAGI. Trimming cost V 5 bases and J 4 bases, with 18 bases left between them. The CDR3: CASSTKTGGPYEQYF. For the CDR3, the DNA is TGTGCCAGCAGTACCAAGACAGGCGGTCCGTACGAGCAGTACTTC.

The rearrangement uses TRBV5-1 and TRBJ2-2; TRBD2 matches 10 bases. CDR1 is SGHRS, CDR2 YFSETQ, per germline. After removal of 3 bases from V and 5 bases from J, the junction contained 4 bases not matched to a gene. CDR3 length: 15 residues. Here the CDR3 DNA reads TGCGCCAGCAGCTCCGGGACTAGCGATACCGGGGAGCTGTTTTTT. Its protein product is CASSSGTSDTGELFF. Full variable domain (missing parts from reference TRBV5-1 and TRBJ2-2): KAGVTQTPRYLIKTRGQQVTLSCSPISGHRSVSWYQQTPGQGLQFLFEYFSETQRNKGNFPGRFSGRQFSNSRSEMNVSTLELGDSALYLCASSSGTSDTGELFFGEGSRLTVL.

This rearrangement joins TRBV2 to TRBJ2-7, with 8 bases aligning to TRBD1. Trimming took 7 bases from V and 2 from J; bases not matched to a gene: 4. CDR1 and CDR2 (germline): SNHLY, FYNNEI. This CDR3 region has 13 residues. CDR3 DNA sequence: TGTGCCAGCACGGACAGGGACCCCTACGAGCAGTACTTC. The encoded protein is CASTDRDPYEQYF.

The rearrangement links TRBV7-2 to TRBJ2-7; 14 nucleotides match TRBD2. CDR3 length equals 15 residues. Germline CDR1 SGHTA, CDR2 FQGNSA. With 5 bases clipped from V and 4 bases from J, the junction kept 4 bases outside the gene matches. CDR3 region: CASSPGTSGSYEQYF. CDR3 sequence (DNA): TGTGCCAGCAGCCCAGGGACTAGCGGGAGTTACGAGCAGTACTTC.

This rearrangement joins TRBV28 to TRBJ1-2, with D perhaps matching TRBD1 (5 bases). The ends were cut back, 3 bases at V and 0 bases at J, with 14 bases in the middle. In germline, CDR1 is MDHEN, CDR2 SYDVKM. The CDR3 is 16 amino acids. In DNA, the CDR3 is TGTGCCAGCAGTTTTCAGGGCCTTGGGGCTAACTATGGCTACACCTTC. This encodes CASSFQGLGANYGYTF.

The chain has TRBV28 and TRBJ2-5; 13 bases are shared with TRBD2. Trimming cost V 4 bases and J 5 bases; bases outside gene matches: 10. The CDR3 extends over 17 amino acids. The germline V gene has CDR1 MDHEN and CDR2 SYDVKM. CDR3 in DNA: TGTGCCAGCAGTTCTGTTAGGACTAGCGGGAGTCGGGAGACCCAGTACTTC. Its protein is CASSSVRTSGSRETQYF.

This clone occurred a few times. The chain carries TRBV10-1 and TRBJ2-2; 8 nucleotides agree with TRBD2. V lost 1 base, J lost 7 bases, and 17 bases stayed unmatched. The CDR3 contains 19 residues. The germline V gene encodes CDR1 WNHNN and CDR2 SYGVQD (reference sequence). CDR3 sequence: CASSEYPVPGRVHGGELFF. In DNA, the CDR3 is TGCGCCAGCAGTGAGTATCCCGTTCCCGGGAGGGTTCATGGCGGGGAGCTGTTTTTT.

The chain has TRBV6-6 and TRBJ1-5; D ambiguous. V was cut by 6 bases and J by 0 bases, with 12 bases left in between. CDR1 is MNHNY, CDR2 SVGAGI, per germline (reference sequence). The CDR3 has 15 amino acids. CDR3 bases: TGTGCCAGCAGCCCTGCTGGGCTTAGCAATCAGCCCCAGCATTTT. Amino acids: CASSPAGLSNQPQHF.

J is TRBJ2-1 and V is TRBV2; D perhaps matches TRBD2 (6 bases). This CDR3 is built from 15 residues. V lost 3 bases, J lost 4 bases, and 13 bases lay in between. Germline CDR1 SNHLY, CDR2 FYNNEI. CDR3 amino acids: CASSERRGGYNEQFF. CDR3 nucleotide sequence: TGTGCCAGCAGTGAGAGGAGGGGAGGTTACAATGAGCAGTTCTTC.

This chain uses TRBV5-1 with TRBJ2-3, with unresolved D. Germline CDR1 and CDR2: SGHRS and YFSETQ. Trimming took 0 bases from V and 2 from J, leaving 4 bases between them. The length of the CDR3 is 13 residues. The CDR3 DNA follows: TGCGCCAGCAGCTTGGGGCTCACAGATACGCAGTATTTT. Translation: CASSLGLTDTQYF.

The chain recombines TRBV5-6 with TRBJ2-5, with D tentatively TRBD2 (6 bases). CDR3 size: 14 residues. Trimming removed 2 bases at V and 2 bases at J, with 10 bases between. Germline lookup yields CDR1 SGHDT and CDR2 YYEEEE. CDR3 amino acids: CASSFFLAQETQYF. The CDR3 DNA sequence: TGTGCCAGCAGCTTTTTTCTAGCGCAAGAGACCCAGTACTTC. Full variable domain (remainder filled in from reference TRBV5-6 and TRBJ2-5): DAGVTQSPTHLIKTRGQQVTLRCSPKSGHDTVSWYQQALGQGPQFIFQYYEEEERQRGNFPDRFSGHQFPNYSSELNVNALLLGDSALYLCASSFFLAQETQYFGPGTRLLVL.

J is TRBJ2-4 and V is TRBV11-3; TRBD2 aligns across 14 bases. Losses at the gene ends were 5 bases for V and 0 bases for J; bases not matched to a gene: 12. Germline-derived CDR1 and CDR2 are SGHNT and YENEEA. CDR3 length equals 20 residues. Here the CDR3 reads CASSPRGLAGEGLAKNIQYF. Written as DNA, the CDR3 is TGTGCCAGCAGCCCGAGGGGACTAGCGGGAGAGGGGTTAGCCAAAAACATTCAGTACTTC.

This CDR3 reads CAWSWLAGGPNGQFF. The CDR3 nucleotides are TGTGCCTGGAGTTGGCTAGCGGGAGGGCCGAACGGGCAGTTCTTC. This rearrangement joins TRBV30 to TRBJ2-1; TRBD2 matches at 12 bases. CDR1 and CDR2 (germline): GTSNPN, SVGIG (reference sequence). Trimming at V came to 2 bases and at J to 12 bases, leaving 11 bases not matched to a gene. The length of the CDR3 is 15 residues.

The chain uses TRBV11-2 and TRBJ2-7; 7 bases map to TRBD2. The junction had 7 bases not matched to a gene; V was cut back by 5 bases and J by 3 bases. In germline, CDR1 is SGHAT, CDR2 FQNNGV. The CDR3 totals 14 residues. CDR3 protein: CASSRGVADYEQYF. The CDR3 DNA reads TGTGCCAGCAGCCGGGGGGTGGCAGACTACGAGCAGTACTTC.

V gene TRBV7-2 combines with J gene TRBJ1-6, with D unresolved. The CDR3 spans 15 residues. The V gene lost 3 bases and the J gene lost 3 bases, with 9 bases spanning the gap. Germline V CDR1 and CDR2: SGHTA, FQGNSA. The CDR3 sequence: CASSFSSGYNSPLHF. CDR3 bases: TGTGCCAGCAGCTTTTCCTCGGGCTATAATTCACCCCTCCACTTT.